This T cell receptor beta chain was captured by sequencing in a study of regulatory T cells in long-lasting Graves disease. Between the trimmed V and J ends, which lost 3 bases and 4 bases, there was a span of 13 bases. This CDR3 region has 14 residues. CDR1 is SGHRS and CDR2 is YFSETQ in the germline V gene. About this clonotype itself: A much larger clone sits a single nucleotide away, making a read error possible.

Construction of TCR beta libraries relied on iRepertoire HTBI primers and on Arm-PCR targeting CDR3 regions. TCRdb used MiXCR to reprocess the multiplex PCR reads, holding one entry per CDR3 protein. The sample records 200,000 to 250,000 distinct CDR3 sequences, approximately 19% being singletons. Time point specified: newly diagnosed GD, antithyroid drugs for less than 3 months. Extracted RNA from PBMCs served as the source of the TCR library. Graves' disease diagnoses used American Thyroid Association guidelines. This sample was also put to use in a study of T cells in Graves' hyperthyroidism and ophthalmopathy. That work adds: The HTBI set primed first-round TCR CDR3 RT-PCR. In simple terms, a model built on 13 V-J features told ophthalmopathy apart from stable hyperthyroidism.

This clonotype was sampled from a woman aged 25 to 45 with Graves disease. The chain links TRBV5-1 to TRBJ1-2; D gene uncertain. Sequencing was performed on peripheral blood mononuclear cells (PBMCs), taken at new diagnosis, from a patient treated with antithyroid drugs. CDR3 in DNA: TGCGCCAGCAGCTCTAACGGGGTGGCCTATGGCTACACCTTC. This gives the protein CASSSNGVAYGYTF.